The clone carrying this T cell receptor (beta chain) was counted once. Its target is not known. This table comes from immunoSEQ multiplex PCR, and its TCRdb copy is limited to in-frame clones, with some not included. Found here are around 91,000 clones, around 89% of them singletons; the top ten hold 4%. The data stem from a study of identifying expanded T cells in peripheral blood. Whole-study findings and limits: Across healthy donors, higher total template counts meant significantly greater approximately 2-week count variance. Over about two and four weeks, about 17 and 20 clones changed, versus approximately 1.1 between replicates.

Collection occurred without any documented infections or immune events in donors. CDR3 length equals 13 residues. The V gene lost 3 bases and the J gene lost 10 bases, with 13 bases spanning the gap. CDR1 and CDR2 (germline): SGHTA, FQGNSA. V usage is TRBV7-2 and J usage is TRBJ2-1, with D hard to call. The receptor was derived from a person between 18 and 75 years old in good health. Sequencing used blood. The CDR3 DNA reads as TGTGCCAGCAGCTTGTATAACAGTGGAGAGCAGTTCTTC. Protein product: CASSLYNSGEQFF.